Below, 7 T cell receptor beta chains from the same sample are listed, as sequenced in a study of somatic mutations in cytotoxic T cells in rheumatoid arthritis. Sequencing was performed with immunoSEQ multiplex PCR; in TCRdb, only in-frame clones are kept and a portion is missing. The sample has 10,000 to 15,000 clones; nearly 80% are singletons. Material: CD8+ T cells sorted from blood. The receptors come from an adult with rheumatoid arthritis.

The gene calls are TRBV28 and TRBJ2-2; either TRBD1 or TRBD2 may supply D (5 bases each). The ends were cut back, 6 bases at V and 0 bases at J, with 11 bases in the middle. Germline lookup yields CDR1 MDHEN and CDR2 SYDVKM. The CDR3 totals 15 residues. The CDR3 DNA follows: TGTGCCAGCAGCAGGGACCACGCGAACACCGGGGAGCTGTTTTTT. Its translation: CASSRDHANTGELFF.

This clone was picked up one time. The chain combines TRBV6-4 with TRBJ2-3; 7 bases map to TRBD2. CDR3 length equals 15 residues. In germline, CDR1 is MRHNA, CDR2 SNTAGT. V lost 2 bases to trimming and J lost 1 base; unmatched junction nucleotides: 3. The CDR3 DNA reads TGTGCCAGCAGTGACACGGCGGGAGGCACAGATACGCAGTATTTT. Its translation is CASSDTAGGTDTQYF.

The V call is TRBV7-9, the J call TRBJ2-3, with a weak D call TRBD1 (5 bases). V lost 5 bases, J lost 4 bases, and 10 bases lay in between. CDR3 length: 13 residues. The germline gives CDR1 SEHNR, CDR2 FQNEAQ (reference sequence). The CDR3 bases are TGTGCCAGCAGCCCCGACAGCCCAGATACGCAGTATTTT. As protein: CASSPDSPDTQYF.

This sequence joins TRBV6-1 and TRBJ2-5; weak D call: TRBD2 (6 bases). This CDR3 spans 15 amino acids. V gave up 7 bases and J gave up 5 bases, with 20 bases separating them. Germline lookup yields CDR1 MNHNS and CDR2 SASEGT. The CDR3 DNA follows: TGTGCCAGCACTACAGGAGGGCTGGGCGGGGAGACCCAGTACTTC. Residues: CASTTGGLGGETQYF.

The V and J genes are TRBV9 and TRBJ2-2; D is ambiguous. Germline CDR1 SGDLS, CDR2 YYNGEE. This CDR3 is 12 amino acids long. V was shortened by 4 bases and J by 4 bases, with 5 bases between the two germline ends. The CDR3 nucleotides read TGTGCCAGCAGCCCTCGCACCGGGGAGCTGTTTTTT. Protein sequence: CASSPRTGELFF.

The chain combines TRBV9 with TRBJ2-3; 9 bases agree with TRBD2. The J segment lost 2 bases and the V segment lost 4 bases, leaving 5 bases of the junction unmatched. The germline CDR1 and CDR2 sequences are SGDLS and YYNGEE. CDR3 length equals 15 residues. Written as DNA, the CDR3 is TGTGCCAGCAGCTCTAGCGGGACTTACACAGATACGCAGTATTTT. It yields the protein CASSSSGTYTDTQYF.

V is TRBV5-5 and J is TRBJ1-4; 11 nucleotides match TRBD1. V lost 3 bases, J lost 5 bases, and 3 bases stayed unmatched. The CDR3 length is 15 residues. CDR1 and CDR2 (germline): SGHKS, YYEKEE (reference sequence). The CDR3, as DNA: TGTGCCAGCAGCTGGACAGGGGGCAAAAATGAAAAACTGTTTTTT. Translating gives CASSWTGGKNEKLFF.